This is a list of T cell receptor beta chains from one sample in a study of shared clonotypes between healthy human individuals. Here immunoSEQ multiplex PCR was the method, and the copy in TCRdb shows in-frame clones only, minus some. In the table there are about 690,000 clones, 90% of which are singletons. The source material was memory CD8+ T cells from PBMCs. The origin of the receptors is a man aged 18-30 years in good health. Some clones in this sample may be carry-over from other donors' samples. CDR3s include the opening cysteine and the closing phenylalanine or tryptophan. Each record gives: D gene, J gene, clone size, V gene, CDR3 protein, CDR3 DNA. A D gene is named only where the DNA matches it firmly. Clone size appears in some rows only: once, few, many, or a class for an expanded clone.

>-|TRBJ2-1|-|TRBV9
CASSPRGRRPTDEQFF
TGTGCCAGCAGCCCCCGTGGGCGCCGACCGACGGATGAGCAGTTCTTC
>TRBD1|TRBJ2-5|-|TRBV9
CASSAGQGGGETQYF
TGTGCCAGCAGCGCCGGACAGGGAGGTGGAGAGACCCAGTACTTC
>-|TRBJ2-1|-|TRBV18
CASSPETRGAYNEQFF
TGTGCCAGCTCACCCGAGACTAGAGGGGCCTACAATGAGCAGTTCTTC
>TRBD2|TRBJ2-7|once|TRBV6-5
CASSYSGGSDEQYF
TGTGCCAGCAGTTACTCGGGGGGGTCGGACGAGCAGTACTTC
>TRBD1|TRBJ1-1|-|TRBV27
CASSHQGAMTEAFF
TGTGCCAGCAGCCACCAGGGGGCGATGACTGAAGCTTTCTTT
>-|TRBJ2-2|-|TRBV19
CASSISLGLAPAGELFF
TGTGCCAGTAGTATATCCTTGGGGCTAGCGCCGGCAGGGGAGCTGTTTTTT
>-|TRBJ2-2|-|TRBV29-1
CSVEKTGELFF
TGCAGCGTTGAGAAGACCGGGGAGCTGTTTTTT
>TRBD2|TRBJ2-1|-|TRBV7-9
CASSPSGSNNEQFF
TGTGCCAGCAGCCCAAGCGGGAGCAACAATGAGCAGTTCTTC
>-|TRBJ2-7|-|TRBV10-1
CASSEAGTQYEQYF
TGCGCCAGCAGTGAGGCCGGGACTCAATACGAGCAGTACTTC
>-|TRBJ2-7|-|TRBV28
CASSPAGLVREQYF
TGTGCCAGCAGTCCGGCCGGGTTGGTACGCGAGCAGTACTTC
>-|TRBJ1-2|-|TRBV29-1
CSVERRGVYGYTF
TGCAGCGTCGAGAGACGAGGAGTCTATGGCTACACCTTC
>-|TRBJ2-4|few|TRBV11-2
CASSLFPSAKNIQYF
TGTGCCAGCAGCTTATTCCCCTCGGCCAAAAACATTCAGTACTTC